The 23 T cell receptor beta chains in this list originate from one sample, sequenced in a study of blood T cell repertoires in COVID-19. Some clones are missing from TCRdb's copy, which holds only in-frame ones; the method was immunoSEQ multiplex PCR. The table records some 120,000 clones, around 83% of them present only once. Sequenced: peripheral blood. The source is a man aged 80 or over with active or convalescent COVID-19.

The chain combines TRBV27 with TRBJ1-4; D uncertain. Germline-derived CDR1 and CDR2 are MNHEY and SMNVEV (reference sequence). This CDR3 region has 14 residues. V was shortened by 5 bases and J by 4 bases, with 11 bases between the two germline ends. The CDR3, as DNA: TGTGCCAGCAGTCCTGACGGGTATAATGAAAAACTGTTTTTT. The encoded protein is CASSPDGYNEKLFF.

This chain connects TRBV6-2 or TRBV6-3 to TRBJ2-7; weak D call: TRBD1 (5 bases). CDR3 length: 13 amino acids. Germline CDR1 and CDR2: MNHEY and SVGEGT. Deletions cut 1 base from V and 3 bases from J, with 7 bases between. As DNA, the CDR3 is TGTGCCAGCAGTTACTGGACAAGCTACGAGCAGTACTTC. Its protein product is CASSYWTSYEQYF.

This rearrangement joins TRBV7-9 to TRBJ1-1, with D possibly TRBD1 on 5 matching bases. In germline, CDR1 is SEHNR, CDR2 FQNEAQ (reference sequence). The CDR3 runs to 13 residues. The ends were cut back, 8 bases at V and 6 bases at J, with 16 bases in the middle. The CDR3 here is CASHLQANSEAFF. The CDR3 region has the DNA TGTGCCAGCCACCTACAGGCGAATTCTGAAGCTTTCTTT.

CDR3 sequence reads: CASSYVGDEQFF. The CDR3 nucleotides are TGTGCCAGCAGTTACGTGGGCGATGAGCAGTTCTTC. V gene TRBV6-6 combines with J gene TRBJ2-1, with no clear D. Per the germline V gene, CDR1 is MNHNY and CDR2 is SVGAGI (reference sequence). The CDR3 contains 12 residues. The germline V and J ends were trimmed by 2 bases and 8 bases, with 7 bases remaining between them.

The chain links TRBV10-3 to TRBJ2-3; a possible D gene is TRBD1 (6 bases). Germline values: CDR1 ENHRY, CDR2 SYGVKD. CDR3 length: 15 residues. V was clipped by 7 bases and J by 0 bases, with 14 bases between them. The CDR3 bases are TGTGCCATCACCTCCAGGGGCCAGAGCACAGATACGCAGTATTTT. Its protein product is CAITSRGQSTDTQYF.

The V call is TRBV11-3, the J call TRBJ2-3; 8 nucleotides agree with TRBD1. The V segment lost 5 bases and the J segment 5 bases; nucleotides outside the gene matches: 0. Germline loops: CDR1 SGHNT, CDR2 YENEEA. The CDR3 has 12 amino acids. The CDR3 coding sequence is TGTGCCAGCAGCACAGGGGGAGATACGCAGTATTTT. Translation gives CASSTGGDTQYF.

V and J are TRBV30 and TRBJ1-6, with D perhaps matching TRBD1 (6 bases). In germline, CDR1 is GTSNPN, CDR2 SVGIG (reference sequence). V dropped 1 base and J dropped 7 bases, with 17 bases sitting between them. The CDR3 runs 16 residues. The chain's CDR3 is CAWSDPGGASNSPLHF. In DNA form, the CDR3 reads TGTGCCTGGAGTGACCCGGGGGGCGCCTCCAATTCACCCCTCCACTTT.

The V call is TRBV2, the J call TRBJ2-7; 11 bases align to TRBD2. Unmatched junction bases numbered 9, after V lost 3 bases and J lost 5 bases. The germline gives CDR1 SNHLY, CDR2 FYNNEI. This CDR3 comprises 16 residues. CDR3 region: CASSETSGVKRHEQYF. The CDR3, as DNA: TGTGCCAGCAGTGAGACTAGCGGGGTCAAGCGCCACGAGCAGTACTTC.

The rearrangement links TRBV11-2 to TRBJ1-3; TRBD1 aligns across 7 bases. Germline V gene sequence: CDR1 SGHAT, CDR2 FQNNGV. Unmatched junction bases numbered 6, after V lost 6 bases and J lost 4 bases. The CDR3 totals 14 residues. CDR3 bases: TGTGCCAGCAGTCGACAGGGAACAGGAAACACCATATATTTT. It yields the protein CASSRQGTGNTIYF.

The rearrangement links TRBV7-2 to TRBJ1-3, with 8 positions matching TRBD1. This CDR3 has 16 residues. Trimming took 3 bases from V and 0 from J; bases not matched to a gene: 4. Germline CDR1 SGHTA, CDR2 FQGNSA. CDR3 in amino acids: CASSFRQGSSGNTIYF. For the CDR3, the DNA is TGTGCCAGCAGCTTTCGACAGGGGAGCTCTGGAAACACCATATATTTT.

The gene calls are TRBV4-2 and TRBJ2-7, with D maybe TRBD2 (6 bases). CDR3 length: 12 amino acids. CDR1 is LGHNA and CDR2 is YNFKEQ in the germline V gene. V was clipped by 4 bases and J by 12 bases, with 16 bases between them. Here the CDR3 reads CASSPEAGLRYF. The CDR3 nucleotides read TGTGCCAGCAGCCCGGAGGCGGGACTTCGGTACTTC.

The CDR3 sequence: CASSPYGQGYSPLHF. The CDR3 coding sequence is TGTGCCAGCAGCCCCTACGGACAGGGTTATTCACCCCTCCACTTT. The chain recombines TRBV2 with TRBJ1-6; 8 nucleotides match TRBD1. The V gene end was trimmed by 6 bases and the J gene end by 8 bases; junction bases not matched to a gene: 9. The germline gives CDR1 SNHLY, CDR2 FYNNEI. CDR3 length: 15 residues.

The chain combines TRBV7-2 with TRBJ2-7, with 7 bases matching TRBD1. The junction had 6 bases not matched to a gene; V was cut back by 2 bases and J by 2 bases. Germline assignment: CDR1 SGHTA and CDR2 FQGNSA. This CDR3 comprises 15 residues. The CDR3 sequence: CASSLSRDSPYEQYF. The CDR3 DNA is TGTGCCAGCAGCTTAAGTCGGGACAGCCCCTACGAGCAGTACTTC.

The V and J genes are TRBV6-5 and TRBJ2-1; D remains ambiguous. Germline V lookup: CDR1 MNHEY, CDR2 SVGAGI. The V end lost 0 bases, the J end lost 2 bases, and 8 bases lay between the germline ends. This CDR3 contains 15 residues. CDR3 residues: CASSYSPRAYNEQFF. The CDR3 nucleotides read TGTGCCAGCAGTTACTCACCCCGAGCCTACAATGAGCAGTTCTTC.

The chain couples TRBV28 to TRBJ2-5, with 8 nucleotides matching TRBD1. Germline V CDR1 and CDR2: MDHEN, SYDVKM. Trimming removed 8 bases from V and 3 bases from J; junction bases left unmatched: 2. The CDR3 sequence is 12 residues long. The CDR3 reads CASQDREETQYF. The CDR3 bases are TGTGCCAGCCAGGACAGGGAAGAGACCCAGTACTTC.

CDR3 DNA: TGTGCCAGCAGCACCGACAGGGGGATTATCAATGAGCAGTTCTTC. Translation gives CASSTDRGIINEQFF. The chain uses TRBV7-3 and TRBJ2-1; 9 bases fit TRBD1. Per the germline V gene, CDR1 is SGHTA and CDR2 is FQGTGA. J was trimmed by 6 bases and V by 5 bases; bases with no gene match: 8. CDR3 length: 15 amino acids.

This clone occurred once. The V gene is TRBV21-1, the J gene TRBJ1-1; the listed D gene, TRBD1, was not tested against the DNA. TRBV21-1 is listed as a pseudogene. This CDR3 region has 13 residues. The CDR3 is CASSTGQNTEAFF. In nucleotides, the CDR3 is TGTGCCAGCAGTACAGGACAGAACACTGAAGCTTTCTTT.

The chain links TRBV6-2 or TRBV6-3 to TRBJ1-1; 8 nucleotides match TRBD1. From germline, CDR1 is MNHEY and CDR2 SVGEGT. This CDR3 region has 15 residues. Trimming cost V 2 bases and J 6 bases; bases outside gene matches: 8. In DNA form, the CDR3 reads TGTGCCAGCAGTTACGGACAGGGCTTTTCTTCTGAAGCTTTCTTT. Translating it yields CASSYGQGFSSEAFF.

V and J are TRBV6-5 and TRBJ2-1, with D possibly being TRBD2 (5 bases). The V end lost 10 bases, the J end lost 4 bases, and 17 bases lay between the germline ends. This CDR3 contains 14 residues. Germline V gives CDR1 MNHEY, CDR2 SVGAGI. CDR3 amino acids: CATTRSRGYNEQFF. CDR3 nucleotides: TGTGCCACCACGAGATCCCGGGGTTACAATGAGCAGTTCTTC.

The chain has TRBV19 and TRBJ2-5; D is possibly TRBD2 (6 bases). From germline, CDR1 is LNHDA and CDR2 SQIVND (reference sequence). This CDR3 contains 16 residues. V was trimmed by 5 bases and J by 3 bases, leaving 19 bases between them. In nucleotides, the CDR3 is TGTGCCAGTAGTTCCGTTTCTCTAGCGAAGGAAGAGACCCAGTACTTC. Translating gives CASSSVSLAKEETQYF.

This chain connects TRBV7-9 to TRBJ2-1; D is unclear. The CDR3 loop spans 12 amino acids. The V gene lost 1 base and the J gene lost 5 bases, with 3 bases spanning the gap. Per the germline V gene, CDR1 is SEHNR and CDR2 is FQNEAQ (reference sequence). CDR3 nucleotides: TGTGCCAGCAGCTTAGTAGACAATGAGCAGTTCTTC. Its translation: CASSLVDNEQFF.

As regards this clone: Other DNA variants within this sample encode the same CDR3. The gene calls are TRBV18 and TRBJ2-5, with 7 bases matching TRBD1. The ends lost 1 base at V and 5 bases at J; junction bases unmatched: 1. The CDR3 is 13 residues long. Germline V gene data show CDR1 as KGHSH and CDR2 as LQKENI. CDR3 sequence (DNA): TGTGCCAGCTCACCACAGGGGGCTGAGACCCAGTACTTC. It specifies CASSPQGAETQYF. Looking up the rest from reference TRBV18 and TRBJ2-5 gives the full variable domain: NAGVMQNPRHLVRRRGQEARLRCSPMKGHSHVYWYRQLPEEGLKFMVYLQKENIIDESGMPKERFSAEFPKEGPSILRIQQVVRGDSAAYFCASSPQGAETQYFGPGTRLLVL.

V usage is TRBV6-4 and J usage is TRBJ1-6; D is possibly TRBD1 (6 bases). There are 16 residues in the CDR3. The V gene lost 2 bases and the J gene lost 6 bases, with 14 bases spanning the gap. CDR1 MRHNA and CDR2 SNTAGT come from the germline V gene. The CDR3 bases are TGTGCCAGCAGTGACGGGGTACAGGGCTTTAATTCACCCCTCCACTTT. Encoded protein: CASSDGVQGFNSPLHF.